This T cell receptor beta chain derives from a study of regulatory T cells in long-lasting Graves disease. The study's findings and limits: The study found TRBV28, TRBJ1-2 and TRBJ2-5 favored in persistent disease.

CDR1 and CDR2 (germline): MNHEY, SVGEGT. The CDR3 totals 16 residues. The V end lost 6 bases, the J end lost 3 bases, and 20 bases lay between the germline ends. Time point specified: persistent/refractory GD, antithyroid drugs over 5 years with positive TRAb. PBMCs provided the RNA from which the TCR library was made. CDR3-region Arm-PCR and iRepertoire HTBI primers produced the TCR beta libraries. TCRdb re-called the multiplex PCR reads with MiXCR, one entry per CDR3 protein. The table has about 300,000 distinct CDR3 sequences, 20% to 25% seen once. In its sample, this clonotype was seen many times. Its antigen is still unknown.

The chain uses TRBV6-2 or TRBV6-3 and TRBJ2-5; D unclear. This specimen was peripheral blood mononuclear cells (PBMCs), taken when the disease was refractory, from a patient treated with antithyroid drugs. The sequence came from a female donor with Graves disease. CDR3 DNA sequence: TGTGCCAGCAGGACGGGCAAAGGCGGTTGGGAAGAGACCCAGTACTTC. Its translation: CASRTGKGGWEETQYF.